This passage covers 14 T cell receptor beta chains from one sample sequenced in a study of blood T cells in healthy people across ages. With a J-beta primer mix and a sample-barcoded 5' primer, a second PCR ran about 7 to 11 cycles. MiXCR, run by TCRdb on the 5' RACE reads, gives a single entry per CDR3 protein. The table includes around 1.5 million distinct CDR3 sequences, roughly a third detected once. Sequencing was carried out using blood. The receptors originated from a woman in her twenties or thirties in good health.

The chain is built from TRBV7-9 and TRBJ2-7; 7 bases match TRBD1. With V trimmed by 5 bases and J by 0 bases, 7 bases remained unmatched. Germline assignment: CDR1 SEHNR and CDR2 FQNEAQ (reference sequence). The CDR3 has 15 amino acids. CDR3 in amino acids: CASSRGQSISYEQYF. The CDR3 DNA sequence: TGTGCCAGCAGCAGGGGACAGTCCATCTCCTACGAGCAGTACTTC.

The genes are TRBV18 and TRBJ2-7, with TRBD1 matching over 9 bases. CDR3 length equals 14 residues. V lost 3 bases, J lost 5 bases, and 5 bases stayed unmatched. Germline V gene sequence: CDR1 KGHSH, CDR2 LQKENI. The CDR3 region is CASSPGQGFDEQYF. CDR3 nucleotides: TGTGCCAGCTCACCGGGACAGGGTTTCGACGAGCAGTACTTC.

The genes are TRBV7-8 and TRBJ2-2, with 7 positions matching TRBD2. The CDR3 contains 19 residues. The ends lost 1 base at V and 3 bases at J; junction bases unmatched: 14. CDR1 and CDR2 (germline): SGHVS, FQNEAQ. In nucleotides, the CDR3 is TGTGCCAGCAGCTTAGAGTTTCGAGCGGGATATGGGGACACCGGGGAGCTGTTTTTT. This encodes CASSLEFRAGYGDTGELFF.

The chain couples TRBV11-1 to TRBJ2-1; D unresolved. CDR1 SGHAT and CDR2 FQDESV come from the germline V gene (reference sequence). There are 12 residues in the CDR3. V was pared by 5 bases and J by 8 bases, with 10 bases between. CDR3 sequence reads: CASSPEYDEQFF. The CDR3 DNA reads as TGTGCCAGCAGCCCGGAGTATGATGAGCAGTTCTTC.

The sample holds a few counts of this clonotype. The gene calls are TRBV7-2 and TRBJ2-7; 9 nucleotides agree with TRBD2. This CDR3 contains 16 residues. V trimming: 5 bases; J trimming: 0 bases; junction bases outside the gene matches: 8. Germline CDR1 is SGHTA and CDR2 is FQGNSA. The DNA of the CDR3 is TGTGCCAGCAGCCAAGCTAGCGGGGTACTCTCCTACGAGCAGTACTTC. The encoded protein is CASSQASGVLSYEQYF.

This clonotype was observed a handful of times. The V gene is TRBV12-3 or TRBV12-4, the J gene TRBJ2-3; 10 bases agree with TRBD2. The length of the CDR3 is 17 residues. Trimming at V came to 5 bases and at J to 4 bases, leaving 12 bases not matched to a gene. The CDR3 DNA reads TGTGCCAGCAGTCCAACGGGGGGACTAGCGAGCGCAGATACGCAGTATTTT. Its translation is CASSPTGGLASADTQYF.

The chain employs TRBV9 and TRBJ2-6; TRBD1 matches at 7 bases. V dropped 1 base and J dropped 12; count of bases not matched to a gene: 7. Per the germline V gene, CDR1 is SGDLS and CDR2 is YYNGEE. The CDR3 loop spans 14 amino acids. The CDR3 sequence is CASSVTHNRGVLTF. CDR3 bases: TGTGCCAGCAGCGTAACGCATAACAGGGGCGTCCTGACTTTC.

This sequence joins TRBV20-1 and TRBJ2-3; TRBD1 is a possible D gene (6 bases). This CDR3 is 14 amino acids long. Trimming took off 6 bases at V and 5 bases at J, with 18 bases between the two ends. CDR1 DFQATT and CDR2 SNEGSKA come from the germline V gene (reference sequence). The CDR3 coding sequence is TGCAGTGCCGGATATCAGGGGCGCCAAGATACGCAGTATTTT. Encoded protein: CSAGYQGRQDTQYF.

This chain links TRBV28 with TRBJ1-1, with D possibly TRBD1 on 5 matching bases. V was cut by 3 bases and J by 1 base, with 15 bases left in between. Germline CDR1 reads MDHEN; CDR2 reads SYDVKM. CDR3 length: 16 residues. CDR3 nucleotides: TGTGCCAGCAGTTTGTCGGGGGTGGTTCGGAACACTGAAGCTTTCTTT. Residues: CASSLSGVVRNTEAFF. The entire variable domain, with the rest obtained from reference TRBV28 and TRBJ1-1, is as follows: DVKVTQSSRYLVKRTGEKVFLECVQDMDHENMFWYRQDPGLGLRLIYFSYDVKMKEKGDIPEGYSVSREKKERFSLILESASTNQTSMYLCASSLSGVVRNTEAFFGQGTRLTVV.

The genes are TRBV5-4 and TRBJ1-2; 7 nucleotides line up with TRBD1. This CDR3 has 12 amino acids. V lost 0 bases and J lost 13; bases outside the gene matches: 6. Per the germline V gene, CDR1 is SGHNT and CDR2 is YYREEE (reference sequence). The CDR3 sequence is CASSLGSTGPTF. In DNA, the CDR3 is TGTGCCAGCAGCTTGGGGTCGACAGGGCCCACCTTC.

The rearrangement uses TRBV20-1 and TRBJ2-1; TRBD2 matches at 7 bases. Trimming removed 3 bases from V and 4 bases from J; junction bases left unmatched: 9. The CDR3 has 15 residues. The germline V gene has CDR1 DFQATT and CDR2 SNEGSKA (reference sequence). The CDR3 region has the DNA TGCAGTGCTAGTTCCGGGGAGGGCAAATACAATGAGCAGTTCTTC. Residues: CSASSGEGKYNEQFF.

The chain couples TRBV7-2 to TRBJ1-1, with 11 bases identical to TRBD1. This CDR3 has 15 amino acids. Looked up from germline, CDR1 is SGHTA and CDR2 is FQGNSA. Trimming removed 5 bases from V and 7 bases from J; junction bases left unmatched: 9. CDR3 nucleotide sequence: TGTGCCAGCAGCCCGAGGACAGGGGGCCCGAGTGAAGCTTTCTTT. Its translation: CASSPRTGGPSEAFF.

The V call is TRBV4-1, the J call TRBJ2-3, with 11 positions matching TRBD2. This CDR3 contains 16 residues. V shed 4 bases and J 3 bases; nucleotides not matched to a gene: 6. Germline CDR1 is MGHRA and CDR2 is YSYEKL. CDR3 in DNA: TGCGCCAGCAGCCTAGCGGGAGGGCCGGGAACAGATACGCAGTATTTT. Its translation is CASSLAGGPGTDTQYF.

V gene TRBV5-1 combines with J gene TRBJ1-6; 7 nucleotides line up with TRBD1. With V trimmed by 4 bases and J by 3 bases, 10 bases remained unmatched. The CDR3 loop spans 17 amino acids. Germline CDR1 and CDR2: SGHRS and YFSETQ. CDR3 nucleotides: TGCGCCAGCAGCCCCGGGACAGACAACGGCTATAATTCACCCCTCCACTTT. Protein product: CASSPGTDNGYNSPLHF.